Detailed here is one T cell receptor beta chain. The source of the sample is a study of blood T cell repertoires in COVID-19. Trimming removed 5 bases from V and 1 base from J; junction bases left unmatched: 2. The CDR3 spans 14 residues. CDR1 and CDR2 from the germline V gene are SGHNT and YENEEA. The table came from immunoSEQ multiplex PCR; TCRdb's copy has only in-frame clones and leaves some out. The sample carries 200,000 to 250,000 clones, approximately 85% recorded once. The origin of this receptor is a man in his fifties with COVID-19, enrolled during active disease. This chain joins TRBV11-3 and TRBJ2-4; 7 nucleotides line up with TRBD2. Sequencing was carried out using peripheral blood. CDR3 DNA sequence: TGTGCCAGCAGCCCGCGGGGGGCCAAAAACATTCAGTACTTC. Amino acid sequence: CASSPRGAKNIQYF.